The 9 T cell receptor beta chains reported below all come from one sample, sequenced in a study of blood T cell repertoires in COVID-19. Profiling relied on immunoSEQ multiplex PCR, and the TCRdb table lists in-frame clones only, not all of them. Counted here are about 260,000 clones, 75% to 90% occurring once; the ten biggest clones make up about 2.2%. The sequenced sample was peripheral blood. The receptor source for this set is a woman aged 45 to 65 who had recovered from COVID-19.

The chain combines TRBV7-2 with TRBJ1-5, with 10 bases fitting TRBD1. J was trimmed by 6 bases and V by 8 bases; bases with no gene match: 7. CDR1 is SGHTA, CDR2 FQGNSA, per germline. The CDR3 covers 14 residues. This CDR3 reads CASGGQGSPQPQHF. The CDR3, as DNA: TGTGCCAGCGGGGGACAGGGGTCCCCTCAGCCCCAGCATTTT.

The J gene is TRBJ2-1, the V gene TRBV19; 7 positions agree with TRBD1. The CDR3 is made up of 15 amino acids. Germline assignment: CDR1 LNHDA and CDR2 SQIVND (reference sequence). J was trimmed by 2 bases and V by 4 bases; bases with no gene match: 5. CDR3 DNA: TGTGCCAGTAGTACACAGACAGGGCCCTACAATGAGCAGTTCTTC. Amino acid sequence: CASSTQTGPYNEQFF.

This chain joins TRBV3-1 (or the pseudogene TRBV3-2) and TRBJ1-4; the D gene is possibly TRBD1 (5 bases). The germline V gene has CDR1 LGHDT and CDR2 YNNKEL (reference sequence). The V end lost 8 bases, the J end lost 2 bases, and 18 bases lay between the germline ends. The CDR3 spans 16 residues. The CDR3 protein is CASVGQGGVTNEKLFF. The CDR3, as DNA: TGTGCCAGCGTGGGGCAGGGTGGGGTCACTAATGAAAAACTGTTTTTT.

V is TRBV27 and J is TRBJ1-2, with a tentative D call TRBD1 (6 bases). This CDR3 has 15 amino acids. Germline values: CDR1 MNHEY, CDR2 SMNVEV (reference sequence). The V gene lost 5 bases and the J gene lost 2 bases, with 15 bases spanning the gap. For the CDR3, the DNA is TGTGCCAGCAGTAGGGCCGGGACACAGAACTATGGCTACACCTTC. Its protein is CASSRAGTQNYGYTF.

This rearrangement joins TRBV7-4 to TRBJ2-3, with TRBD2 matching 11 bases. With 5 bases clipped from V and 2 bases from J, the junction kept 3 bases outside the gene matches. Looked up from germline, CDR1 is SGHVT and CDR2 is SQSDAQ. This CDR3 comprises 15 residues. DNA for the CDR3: TGTGCCAGCAGCCGGACTAGCGGGTACACAGATACGCAGTATTTT. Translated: CASSRTSGYTDTQYF.

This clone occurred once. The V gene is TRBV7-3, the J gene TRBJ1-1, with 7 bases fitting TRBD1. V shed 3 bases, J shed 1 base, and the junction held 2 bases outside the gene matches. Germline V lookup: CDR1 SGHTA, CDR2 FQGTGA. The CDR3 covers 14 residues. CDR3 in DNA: TGTGCCAGCAGCTTCCAGGGGGGGAACACTGAAGCTTTCTTT. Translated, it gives CASSFQGGNTEAFF.

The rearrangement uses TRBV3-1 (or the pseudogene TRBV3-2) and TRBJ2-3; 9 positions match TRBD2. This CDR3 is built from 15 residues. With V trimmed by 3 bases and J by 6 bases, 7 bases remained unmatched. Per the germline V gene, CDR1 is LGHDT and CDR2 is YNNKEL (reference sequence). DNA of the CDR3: TGTGCCAGCAGCCAGGCTAGCGGGGTAGGCGATACGCAGTATTTT. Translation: CASSQASGVGDTQYF.

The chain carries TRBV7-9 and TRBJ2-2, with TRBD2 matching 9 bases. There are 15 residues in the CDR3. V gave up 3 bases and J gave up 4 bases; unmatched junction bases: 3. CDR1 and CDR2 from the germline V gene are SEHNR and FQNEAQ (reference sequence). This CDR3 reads CASSFLSGGTGELFF. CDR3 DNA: TGTGCCAGCAGCTTCCTTAGCGGGGGCACCGGGGAGCTGTTTTTT.

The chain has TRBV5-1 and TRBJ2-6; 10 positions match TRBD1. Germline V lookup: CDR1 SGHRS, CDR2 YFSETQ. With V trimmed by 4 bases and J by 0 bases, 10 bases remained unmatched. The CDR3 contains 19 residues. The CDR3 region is CASSADRGWLGSGANVLTF. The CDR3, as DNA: TGCGCCAGCAGCGCGGACAGGGGGTGGTTGGGCTCTGGGGCCAACGTCCTGACTTTC.